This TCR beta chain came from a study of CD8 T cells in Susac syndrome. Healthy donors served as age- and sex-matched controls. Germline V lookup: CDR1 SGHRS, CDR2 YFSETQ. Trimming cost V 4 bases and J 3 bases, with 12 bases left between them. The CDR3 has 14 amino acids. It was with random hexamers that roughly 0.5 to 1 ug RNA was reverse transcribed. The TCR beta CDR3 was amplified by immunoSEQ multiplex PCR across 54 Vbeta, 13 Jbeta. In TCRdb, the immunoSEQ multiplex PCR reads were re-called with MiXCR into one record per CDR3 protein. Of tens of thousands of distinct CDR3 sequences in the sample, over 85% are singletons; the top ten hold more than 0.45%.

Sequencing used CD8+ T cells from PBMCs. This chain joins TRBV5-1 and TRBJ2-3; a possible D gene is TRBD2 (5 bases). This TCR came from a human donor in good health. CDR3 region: CASSPGVQTDTQYF. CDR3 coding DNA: TGCGCCAGCAGCCCCGGGGTCCAAACAGATACGCAGTATTTT.